This T cell receptor (beta chain) was recorded in a study of shared clonotypes between healthy human individuals. TCRdb's table, derived via immunoSEQ multiplex PCR, lists solely in-frame clones and lacks some. The profile shows approximately 340,000 clones, around four fifths of them singletons. Trimming left V 0 bases short and J 4 bases short, with 8 bases between. Germline V CDR1 and CDR2: SGHKS, YYEKEE (reference sequence). The CDR3 runs to 13 residues. What was sequenced was memory CD4+ T cells sorted from blood. The subset denotes: CD45RA-negative fraction. The TCR sequence derives from a man aged 25-45 years in good health. J is TRBJ2-7 and V is TRBV5-5; D unclear. CDR3 residues: CASSLGYRYEQYF. The CDR3 DNA reads TGTGCCAGCAGCTTGGGCTACCGGTACGAGCAGTACTTC.